This T cell receptor beta chain comes out of a study of T-cell memory formation after mild COVID-19. Comment on this clonotype: Its antigen is currently unknown.

Study observations and caveats: Whether day 37 second-wave clones are SARS-CoV-2-specific was not confirmed. Pre-infection memory harbored some responding clones, suggesting cross-reactive memory joined. Later expanders leaned CD4+, whereas day 15 to 85 contracting clones were balanced CD4/CD8.

The CDR3 runs 14 residues. Looked up from germline, CDR1 is KGHSH and CDR2 is LQKENI. V was pared by 4 bases and J by 0 bases, with 2 bases of the junction left unmatched. Constant-segment-primed 5'RACE gave TCR alpha and TCR beta cDNA libraries with sample barcodes and UMIs. TCRdb reprocessed the 5' RACE reads with MiXCR, giving one entry per CDR3 protein. Of 400,000 or so distinct CDR3 sequences detected, around 19% appear once; the ten largest clones hold approximately 8.1%. The sample consisted of PBMCs or a T cell subset sorted from them (not recorded which). The sequence was collected from an adult woman who had mild COVID-19 (a few samples of this study predate the infection). Cell type and time point are not known. The chain is built from TRBV18 and TRBJ1-1, with 7 bases that match TRBD1. Written as DNA, the CDR3 is TGTGCCAGCTCACAACAGGGGATGAACACTGAAGCTTTCTTT. Translation: CASSQQGMNTEAFF. Using reference TRBV18 and TRBJ1-1 for the parts outside the CDR3, the full variable domain is NAGVMQNPRHLVRRRGQEARLRCSPMKGHSHVYWYRQLPEEGLKFMVYLQKENIIDESGMPKERFSAEFPKEGPSILRIQQVVRGDSAAYFCASSQQGMNTEAFFGQGTRLTVV.